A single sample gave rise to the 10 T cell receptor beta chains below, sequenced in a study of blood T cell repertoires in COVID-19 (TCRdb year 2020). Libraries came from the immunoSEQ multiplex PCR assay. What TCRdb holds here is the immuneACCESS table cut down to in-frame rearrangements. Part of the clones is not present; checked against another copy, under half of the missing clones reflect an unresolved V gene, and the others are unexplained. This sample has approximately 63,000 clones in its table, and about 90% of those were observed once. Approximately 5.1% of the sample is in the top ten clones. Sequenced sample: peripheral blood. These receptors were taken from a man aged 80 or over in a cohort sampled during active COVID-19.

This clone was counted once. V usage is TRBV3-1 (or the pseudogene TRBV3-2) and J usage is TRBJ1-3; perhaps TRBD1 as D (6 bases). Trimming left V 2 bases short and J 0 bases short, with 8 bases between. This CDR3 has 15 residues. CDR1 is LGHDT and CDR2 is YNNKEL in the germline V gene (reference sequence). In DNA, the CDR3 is TGTGCCAGCAGCCAAATGGACAGCTCTGGAAACACCATATATTTT. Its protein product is CASSQMDSSGNTIYF.

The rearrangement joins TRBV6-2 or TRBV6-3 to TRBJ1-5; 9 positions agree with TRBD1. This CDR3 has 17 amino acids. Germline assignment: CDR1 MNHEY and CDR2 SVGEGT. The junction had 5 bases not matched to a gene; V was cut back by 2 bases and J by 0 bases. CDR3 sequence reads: CASSYDRGEYSNQPQHF. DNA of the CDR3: TGTGCCAGCAGTTACGACAGGGGGGAATATAGCAATCAGCCCCAGCATTTT.

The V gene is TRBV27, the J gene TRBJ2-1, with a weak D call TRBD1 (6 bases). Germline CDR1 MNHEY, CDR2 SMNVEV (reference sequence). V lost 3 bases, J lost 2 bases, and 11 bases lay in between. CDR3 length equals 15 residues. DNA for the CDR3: TGTGCCAGCAGTTTGGTGGGGACACCCTACAATGAGCAGTTCTTC. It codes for CASSLVGTPYNEQFF.

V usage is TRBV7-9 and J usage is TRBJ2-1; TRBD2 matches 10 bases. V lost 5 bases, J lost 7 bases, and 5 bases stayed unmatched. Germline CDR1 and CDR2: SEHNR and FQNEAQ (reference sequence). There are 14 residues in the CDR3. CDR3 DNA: TGTGCCAGCAGCCCTAGCGGGAGAGGTAATGAGCAGTTCTTC. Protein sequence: CASSPSGRGNEQFF.

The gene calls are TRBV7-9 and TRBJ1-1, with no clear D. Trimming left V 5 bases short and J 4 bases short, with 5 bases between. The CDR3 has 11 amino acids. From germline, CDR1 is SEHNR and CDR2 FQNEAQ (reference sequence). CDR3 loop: CASSQSTEAFF. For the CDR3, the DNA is TGTGCCAGCAGCCAGTCCACTGAAGCTTTCTTT. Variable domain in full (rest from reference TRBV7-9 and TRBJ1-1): DTGVSQNPRHKITKRGQNVTFRCDPISEHNRLYWYRQTLGQGPEFLTYFQNEAQLEKSRLLSDRFSAERPKGSFSTLEIQRTEQGDSAMYLCASSQSTEAFFGQGTRLTVV.

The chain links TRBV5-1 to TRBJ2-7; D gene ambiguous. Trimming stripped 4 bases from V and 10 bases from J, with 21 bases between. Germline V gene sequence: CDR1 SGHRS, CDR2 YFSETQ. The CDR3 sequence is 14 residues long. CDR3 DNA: TGCGCCAGCAGCCCAGAGATAGACTTACGATATCAGTACTTC. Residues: CASSPEIDLRYQYF. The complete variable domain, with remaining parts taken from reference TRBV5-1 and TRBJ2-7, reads KAGVTQTPRYLIKTRGQQVTLSCSPISGHRSVSWYQQTPGQGLQFLFEYFSETQRNKGNFPGRFSGRQFSNSRSEMNVSTLELGDSALYLCASSPEIDLRYQYFGPGTRLTVT.

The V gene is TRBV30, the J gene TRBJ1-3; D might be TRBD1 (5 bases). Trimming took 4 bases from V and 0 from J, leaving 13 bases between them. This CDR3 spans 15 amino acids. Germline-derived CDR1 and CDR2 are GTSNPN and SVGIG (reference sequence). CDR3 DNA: TGTGCCTGGACCACAGGCGGGAGCTCTGGAAACACCATATATTTT. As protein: CAWTTGGSSGNTIYF.

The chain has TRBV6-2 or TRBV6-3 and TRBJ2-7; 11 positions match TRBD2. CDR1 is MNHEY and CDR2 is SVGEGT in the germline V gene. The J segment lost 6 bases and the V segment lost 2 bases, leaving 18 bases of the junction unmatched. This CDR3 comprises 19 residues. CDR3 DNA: TGTGCCAGCAGTTACGTCCTTCTAGCGGGGGGAAATCCTTACGGCGAGCAGTACTTC. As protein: CASSYVLLAGGNPYGEQYF.

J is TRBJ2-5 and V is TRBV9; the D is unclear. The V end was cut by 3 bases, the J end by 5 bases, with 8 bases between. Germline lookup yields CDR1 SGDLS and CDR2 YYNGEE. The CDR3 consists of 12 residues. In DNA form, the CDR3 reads TGTGCCAGCAGCGCGATCGGGGAGACCCAGTACTTC. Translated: CASSAIGETQYF.

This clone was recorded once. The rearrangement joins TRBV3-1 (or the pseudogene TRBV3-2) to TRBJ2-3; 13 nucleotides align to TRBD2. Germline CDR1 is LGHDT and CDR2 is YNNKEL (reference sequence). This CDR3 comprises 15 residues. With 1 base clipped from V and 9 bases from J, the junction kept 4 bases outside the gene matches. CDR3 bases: TGTGCCAGCAGCCAAGGACTAGCGGGGGGCCCCACGCAGTATTTT. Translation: CASSQGLAGGPTQYF.